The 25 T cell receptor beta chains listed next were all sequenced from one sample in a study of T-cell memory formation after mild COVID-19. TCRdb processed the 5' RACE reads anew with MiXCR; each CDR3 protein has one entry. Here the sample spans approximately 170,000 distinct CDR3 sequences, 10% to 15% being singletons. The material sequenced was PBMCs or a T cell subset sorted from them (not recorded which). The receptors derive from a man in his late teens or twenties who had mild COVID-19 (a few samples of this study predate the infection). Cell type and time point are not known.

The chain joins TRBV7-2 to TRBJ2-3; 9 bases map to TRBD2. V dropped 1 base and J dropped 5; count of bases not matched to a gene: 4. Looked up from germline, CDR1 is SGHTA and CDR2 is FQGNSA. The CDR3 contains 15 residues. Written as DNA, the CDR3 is TGTGCCAGCAGCTTAGTGCGGGGGGGCGGAGATACGCAGTATTTT. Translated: CASSLVRGGGDTQYF.

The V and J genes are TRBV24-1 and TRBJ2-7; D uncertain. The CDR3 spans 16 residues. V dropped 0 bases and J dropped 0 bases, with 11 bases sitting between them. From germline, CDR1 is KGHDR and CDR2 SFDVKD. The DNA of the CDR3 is TGTGCCACCAGTGATTTGAGTAGGGTGACCTCCTACGAGCAGTACGTC. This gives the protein CATSDLSRVTSYEQYV.

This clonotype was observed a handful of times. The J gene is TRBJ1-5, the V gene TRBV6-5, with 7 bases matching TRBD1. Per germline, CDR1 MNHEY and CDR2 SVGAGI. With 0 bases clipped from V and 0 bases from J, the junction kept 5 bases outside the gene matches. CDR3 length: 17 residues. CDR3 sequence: CASSYSSAGGSNQPQHF. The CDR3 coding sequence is TGTGCCAGCAGTTACTCGAGCGCAGGGGGTAGCAATCAGCCCCAGCATTTT.

The CDR3 region has the DNA TGCGCCAGCAGCCAAGGTTCCAGGGGGCGAAACGAGCAGTACTTC. Translating it yields CASSQGSRGRNEQYF. This chain uses TRBV4-1 with TRBJ2-7; 8 bases are shared with TRBD1. The V gene end was trimmed by 1 base and the J gene end by 5 bases; junction bases not matched to a gene: 7. The CDR3 runs to 15 residues. Per the germline V gene, CDR1 is MGHRA and CDR2 is YSYEKL.

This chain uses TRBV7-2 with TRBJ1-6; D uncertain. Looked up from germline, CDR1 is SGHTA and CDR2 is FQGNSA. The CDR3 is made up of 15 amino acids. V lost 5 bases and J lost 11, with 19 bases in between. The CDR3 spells CASSPAPSLGAPLHF. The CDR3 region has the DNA TGTGCCAGCAGCCCAGCACCTTCATTGGGCGCACCCCTCCACTTT.

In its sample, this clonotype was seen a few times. The CDR3 sequence: CASYRAGTQYF. The CDR3 DNA reads as TGTGCCTCTTACCGTGCGGGTACGCAGTATTTT. This chain connects TRBV30 to TRBJ2-3; D perhaps matches TRBD2 (5 bases). Looked up from germline, CDR1 is GTSNPN and CDR2 is SVGIG (reference sequence). Trimming shortened V by 7 bases and J by 8 bases, and 13 bases separated the two germline ends. CDR3 length: 11 amino acids.

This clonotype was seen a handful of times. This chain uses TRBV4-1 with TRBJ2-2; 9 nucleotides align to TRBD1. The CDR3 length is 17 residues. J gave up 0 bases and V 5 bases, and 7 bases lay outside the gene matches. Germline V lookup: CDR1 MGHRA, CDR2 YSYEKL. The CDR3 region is CASSAYGQGTNTGELFF. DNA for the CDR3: TGCGCCAGCAGCGCTTACGGACAGGGGACGAACACCGGGGAGCTGTTTTTT.

CDR3 sequence reads: CASSHRITGTSGSSYEQYF. The CDR3 DNA is TGCGCCAGCAGCCATCGCATAACCGGGACTAGCGGGTCCAGCTACGAGCAGTACTTC. This chain links TRBV4-3 with TRBJ2-7; 12 positions match TRBD2. The J segment lost 3 bases and the V segment lost 3 bases, leaving 15 bases of the junction unmatched. The CDR3 sequence is 19 residues long. The germline V gene encodes CDR1 LGHNA and CDR2 YSLEER.

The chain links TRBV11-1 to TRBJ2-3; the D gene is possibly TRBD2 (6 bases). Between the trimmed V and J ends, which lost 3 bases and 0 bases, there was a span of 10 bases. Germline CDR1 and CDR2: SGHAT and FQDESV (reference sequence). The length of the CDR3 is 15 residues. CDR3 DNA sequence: TGTGCCAGCAGCTTTGCCGGGAGAAGCACAGATACGCAGTATTTT. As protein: CASSFAGRSTDTQYF.

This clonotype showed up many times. CDR3 amino acids: CASSLKLAGGGDTQYF. CDR3 nucleotide sequence: TGCGCCAGCAGCTTGAAACTAGCGGGGGGTGGAGATACGCAGTATTTT. This chain joins TRBV5-1 and TRBJ2-3, with TRBD2 identical over 12 bases. With V trimmed by 1 base and J by 5 bases, 5 bases remained unmatched. Germline CDR1 reads SGHRS; CDR2 reads YFSETQ. The CDR3 is made up of 16 amino acids.

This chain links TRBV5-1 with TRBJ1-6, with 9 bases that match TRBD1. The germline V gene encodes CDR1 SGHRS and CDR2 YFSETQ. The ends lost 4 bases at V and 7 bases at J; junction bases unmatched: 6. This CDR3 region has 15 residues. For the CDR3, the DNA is TGCGCCAGCAGCCCCCAGACAGGGGGGAATTCACCCCTCCACTTT. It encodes CASSPQTGGNSPLHF.

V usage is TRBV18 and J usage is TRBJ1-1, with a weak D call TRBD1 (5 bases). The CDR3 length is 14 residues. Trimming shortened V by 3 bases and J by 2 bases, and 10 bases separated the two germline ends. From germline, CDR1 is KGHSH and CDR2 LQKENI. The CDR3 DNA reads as TGTGCCAGCTCACCCTCGACAGCCAACACTGAAGCTTTCTTT. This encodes CASSPSTANTEAFF.

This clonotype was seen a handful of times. In DNA form, the CDR3 reads TGTGCCAGCAGCTCCGGACTAGCGGGGACTCTACAAGAGACCCAGTACTTC. Encoded protein: CASSSGLAGTLQETQYF. J is TRBJ2-5 and V is TRBV7-9; TRBD2 matches 12 bases. Trimming cost V 4 bases and J 2 bases; bases outside gene matches: 8. Germline CDR1 and CDR2: SEHNR and FQNEAQ (reference sequence). There are 17 residues in the CDR3. The full variable domain, rest sourced from reference TRBV7-9 and TRBJ2-5, is DTGVSQNPRHKITKRGQNVTFRCDPISEHNRLYWYRQTLGQGPEFLTYFQNEAQLEKSRLLSDRFSAERPKGSFSTLEIQRTEQGDSAMYLCASSSGLAGTLQETQYFGPGTRLLVL.

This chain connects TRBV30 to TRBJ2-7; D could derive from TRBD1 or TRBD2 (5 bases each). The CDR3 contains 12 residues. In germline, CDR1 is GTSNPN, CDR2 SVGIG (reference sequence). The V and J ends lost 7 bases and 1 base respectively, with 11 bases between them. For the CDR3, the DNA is TGTGCCTACGGGGACGGATCCTACGAGCAGTACTTC. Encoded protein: CAYGDGSYEQYF.

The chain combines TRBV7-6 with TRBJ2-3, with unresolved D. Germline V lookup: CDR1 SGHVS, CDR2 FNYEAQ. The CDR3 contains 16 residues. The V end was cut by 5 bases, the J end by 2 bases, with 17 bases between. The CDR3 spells CASSADPRSVTDTQYF. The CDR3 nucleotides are TGTGCCAGCAGCGCCGACCCGAGGTCGGTCACAGATACGCAGTATTTT.

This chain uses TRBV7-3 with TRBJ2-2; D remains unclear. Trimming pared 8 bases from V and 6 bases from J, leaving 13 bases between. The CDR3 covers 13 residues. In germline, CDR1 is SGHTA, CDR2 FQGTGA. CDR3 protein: CASAMHGAGELFF. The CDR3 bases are TGTGCCAGCGCGATGCATGGGGCCGGGGAGCTGTTTTTT.

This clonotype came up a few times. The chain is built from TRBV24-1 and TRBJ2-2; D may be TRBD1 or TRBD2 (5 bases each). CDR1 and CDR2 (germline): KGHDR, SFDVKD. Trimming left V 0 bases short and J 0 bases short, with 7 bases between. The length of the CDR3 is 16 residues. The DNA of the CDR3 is TGTGCCACCAGTGATTTGCGGGGCTCGAACACCGGGGAGCTGTTTTTT. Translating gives CATSDLRGSNTGELFF.

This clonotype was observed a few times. In nucleotides, the CDR3 is TGCGCCAGCAGCCTCTGGACGGTGAACACTGAAGCTTTCTTT. Translating gives CASSLWTVNTEAFF. The rearrangement links TRBV4-1 to TRBJ1-1, with unresolved D. Germline lookup yields CDR1 MGHRA and CDR2 YSYEKL. V lost 4 bases and J 0 bases, leaving 9 bases between the germline ends. The CDR3 consists of 14 residues.

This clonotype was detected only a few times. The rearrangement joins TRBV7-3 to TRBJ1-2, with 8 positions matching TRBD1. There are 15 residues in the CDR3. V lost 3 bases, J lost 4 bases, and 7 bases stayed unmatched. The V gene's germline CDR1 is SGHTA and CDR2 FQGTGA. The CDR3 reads CASSLGTGPGYGYTF. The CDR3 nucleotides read TGTGCCAGCAGCTTGGGGACAGGTCCTGGCTATGGCTACACCTTC. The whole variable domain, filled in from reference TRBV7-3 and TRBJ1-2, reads GAGVSQTPSNKVTEKGKYVELRCDPISGHTALYWYRQSLGQGPEFLIYFQGTGAADDSGLPNDRFFAVRPEGSVSTLKIQRTERGDSAVYLCASSLGTGPGYGYTFGSGTRLTVV.

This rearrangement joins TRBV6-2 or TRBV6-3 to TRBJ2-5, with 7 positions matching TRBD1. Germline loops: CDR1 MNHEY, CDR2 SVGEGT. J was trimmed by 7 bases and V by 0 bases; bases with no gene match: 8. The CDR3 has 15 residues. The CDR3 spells CASSYSTGPGGTQYF. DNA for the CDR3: TGTGCCAGCAGTTACTCGACAGGGCCAGGCGGGACCCAGTACTTC.

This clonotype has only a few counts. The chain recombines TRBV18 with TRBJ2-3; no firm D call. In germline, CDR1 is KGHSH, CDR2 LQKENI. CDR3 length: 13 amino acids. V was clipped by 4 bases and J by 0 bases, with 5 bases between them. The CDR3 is CASSRASTDTQYF. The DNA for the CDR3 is TGTGCCAGCTCACGGGCCAGCACAGATACGCAGTATTTT.

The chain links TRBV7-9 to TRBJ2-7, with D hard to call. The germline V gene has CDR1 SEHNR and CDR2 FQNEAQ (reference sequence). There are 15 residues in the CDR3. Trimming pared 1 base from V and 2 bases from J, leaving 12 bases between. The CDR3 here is CASSLGPAPPYEQYV. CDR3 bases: TGTGCCAGCAGCTTAGGGCCAGCCCCACCCTACGAGCAGTACGTC.

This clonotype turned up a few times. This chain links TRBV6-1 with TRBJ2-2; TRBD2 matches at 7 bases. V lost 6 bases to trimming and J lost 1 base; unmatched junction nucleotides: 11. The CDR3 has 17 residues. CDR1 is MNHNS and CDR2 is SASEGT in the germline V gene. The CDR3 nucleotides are TGTGCCAGCAGGCGGGGGTACCAGAGGATGAACACCGGGGAGCTGTTTTTT. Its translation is CASRRGYQRMNTGELFF.

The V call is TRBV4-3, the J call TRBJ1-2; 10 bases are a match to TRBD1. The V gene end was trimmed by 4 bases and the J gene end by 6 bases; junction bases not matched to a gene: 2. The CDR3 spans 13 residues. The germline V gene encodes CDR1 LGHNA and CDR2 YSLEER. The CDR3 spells CASSPGQGNGYTF. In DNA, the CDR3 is TGCGCCAGCAGCCCGGGACAGGGGAATGGCTACACCTTC.

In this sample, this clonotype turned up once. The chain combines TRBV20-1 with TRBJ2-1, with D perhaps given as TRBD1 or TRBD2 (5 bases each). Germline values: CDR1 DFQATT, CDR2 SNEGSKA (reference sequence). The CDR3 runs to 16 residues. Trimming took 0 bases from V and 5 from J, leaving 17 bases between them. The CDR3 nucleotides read TGCAGTGCTAGAGATTGGTACGGGGCGCTGAACAATGAGCAGTTCTTC. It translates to CSARDWYGALNNEQFF.